This record looks at one T cell receptor (beta chain) sequence and its context. Its antigen is not identified. TCR beta cDNA libraries included unique molecular identifiers. Each CDR3 protein gets one entry after TCRdb re-called the PCR reads with MiXCR. The sample holds approximately 460,000 distinct CDR3 sequences; approximately 45% are singletons and the top ten take about 12%. This record comes from a study of post-analysis software for immune sequencing data. Study results and limitations: There were five TRBV segments more frequent in patients than controls, and TRBV5-6, TRBV5-1 and TRBV20-1 were among them.

V was trimmed by 10 bases and J by 4 bases, leaving 13 bases between them. The length of the CDR3 is 12 residues. Germline V gives CDR1 MDHEN, CDR2 SYDVKM. Specimen: blood. The V gene is TRBV28, the J gene TRBJ1-2; maybe TRBD1 (5 bases). The source is a girl aged 10 to 17 with multiple sclerosis. The CDR3 DNA follows: TGTGCCACCAGACGGGGGACCTATGGCTACACCTTC. Translation: CATRRGTYGYTF.